Listed below are T cell receptor beta chains from one sample, sequenced in a study of T cell responses to AZD1222 COVID-19 vaccine. Clones were sequenced by immunoSEQ multiplex PCR, and TCRdb holds only the in-frame ones, with some missing. The table has some 66,000 clones, approximately 84% seen once. The sample in question was peripheral blood, obtained on day 0 of AZD1222 vaccination. The source of these receptors is an adult in good health. The CDR3 runs from the conserved cysteine through the conserved F or W. A D gene is named only where the DNA matches it firmly. Clone size is not always given. Where it is, it says once, few, many or a class for expanded clones.

DNA: TGTGCCAGCAGCCCACAGGTTTCAGATACGCAGTATTTT
CDR3: CASSPQVSDTQYF
V: TRBV9
D: NA
size: once
J: TRBJ2-3

DNA: TGTGCCAGCAGTTTGCTAACTAGCGGGGGGGCCAATGAGCAGTTCTTC
CDR3: CASSLLTSGGANEQFF
V: TRBV27
D: TRBD2
size: NA
J: TRBJ2-1

DNA: TGCAGCTCAGGGAGGTCGACTGAAGCTTTCTTT
CDR3: CSSGRSTEAFF
V: TRBV20-1
D: NA
size: once
J: TRBJ1-1

DNA: TGTGCCAGCAGTTTCGGGGGGGCCTATGGCTACACCTTC
CDR3: CASSFGGAYGYTF
V: TRBV12-3/TRBV12-4
D: NA
size: large
J: TRBJ1-2

DNA: TGTGCCAGCAGCTTAGTAGGGACTAATGAAAAACTGTTTTTT
CDR3: CASSLVGTNEKLFF
V: TRBV7-9
D: NA
size: NA
J: TRBJ1-4

DNA: TGTGCCAGCAGCACCCAGGGGGGGACCGCTGAAGCTTTCTTT
CDR3: CASSTQGGTAEAFF
V: TRBV9
D: TRBD1
size: NA
J: TRBJ1-1

DNA: TGTGCCAGCAGGGTAGACAGGGGGACAGATACGCAGTATTTT
CDR3: CASRVDRGTDTQYF
V: TRBV5-4
D: TRBD1
size: NA
J: TRBJ2-3

DNA: TGTGCCAGCAGTTACACAGGGAGCGATTCACCCCTCCACTTT
CDR3: CASSYTGSDSPLHF
V: TRBV6-6
D: NA
size: NA
J: TRBJ1-6

DNA: TGTGCCTGGACTCCGCTAGTTGAGGGCGAGCAGTACTTC
CDR3: CAWTPLVEGEQYF
V: TRBV30
D: NA
size: NA
J: TRBJ2-7

DNA: TGCGCCAGCAGCTTGGGCCCAAGCTATGGCTACACCTTC
CDR3: CASSLGPSYGYTF
V: TRBV5-1
D: NA
size: NA
J: TRBJ1-2

DNA: TGTGCCAGCATGCGGAGGAGCTCCTATAATTCACCCCTCCACTTT
CDR3: CASMRRSSYNSPLHF
V: TRBV6-5
D: NA
size: NA
J: TRBJ1-6

DNA: TGTGCCAGCAGTTACGGGACTAATTACAATGAGCAGTTCTTC
CDR3: CASSYGTNYNEQFF
V: TRBV6-2/TRBV6-3
D: TRBD2
size: NA
J: TRBJ2-1

DNA: TGTGCCAGCAGGATAGCGGGGGTAGGCCACGAGCAGTACTTC
CDR3: CASRIAGVGHEQYF
V: TRBV28
D: TRBD2
size: few
J: TRBJ2-7

DNA: TGTGCCAGCAGCTTGGGGCAGGGGACAATGAACACTGAAGCTTTCTTT
CDR3: CASSLGQGTMNTEAFF
V: TRBV5-4
D: NA
size: NA
J: TRBJ1-1

DNA: TGTGCCAGCAGTCCAGACAGGCGTAGCGGGCCCCAGCATTTT
CDR3: CASSPDRRSGPQHF
V: TRBV28
D: NA
size: NA
J: TRBJ1-5

DNA: TGCGCCAGCAGCCAAGATGAGAGGGGCGTAAATGAAAAACTGTTTTTT
CDR3: CASSQDERGVNEKLFF
V: TRBV4-3
D: NA
size: NA
J: TRBJ1-4

DNA: TGTGCCAGCAGCAGGGACGGTAGAGCAAATCAGCCCCAGCATTTT
CDR3: CASSRDGRANQPQHF
V: TRBV27
D: NA
size: NA
J: TRBJ1-5

DNA: TGCGCCAGCAGCCAAGGTTGGAAAGGGGGCTTTCCCCTTGAGCAGTTCTTC
CDR3: CASSQGWKGGFPLEQFF
V: TRBV4-3
D: TRBD1
size: few
J: TRBJ2-1

DNA: TGTGCCAGCAGCCAAGATCGACACTCGTTTCAGCCCCAGCATTTT
CDR3: CASSQDRHSFQPQHF
V: TRBV4-2
D: NA
size: NA
J: TRBJ1-5

DNA: TGTGCCAGCACACGCCGGGACAGGGTGTTTATAGGGGTTAATGAAAAACTGTTTTTT
CDR3: CASTRRDRVFIGVNEKLFF
V: TRBV5-5
D: TRBD1
size: NA
J: TRBJ1-4

DNA: TGTGCCAGCAGCCCGACTAGCGGGACCGGGGAGCTGTTTTTT
CDR3: CASSPTSGTGELFF
V: TRBV6-4
D: TRBD2
size: NA
J: TRBJ2-2

DNA: TGTGCCAGCAGTTTACCCACAGGGCGGAATAACGGGGAGCTGTTTTTT
CDR3: CASSLPTGRNNGELFF
V: TRBV28
D: NA
size: NA
J: TRBJ2-2

DNA: TGTGCCAGCCTAATGCCAGAGCAGTTCTTC
CDR3: CASLMPEQFF
V: TRBV27
D: NA
size: NA
J: TRBJ2-1

DNA: TGTGCCAGCAGCCCTAAACAGGGGCGCTACGAGCAGTACTTC
CDR3: CASSPKQGRYEQYF
V: TRBV6-6
D: TRBD1
size: NA
J: TRBJ2-7

DNA: TGTGCCAGCAGTTTATCATCCATAGCGGGAGTGGCCACAGATACGCAGTATTTT
CDR3: CASSLSSIAGVATDTQYF
V: TRBV27
D: TRBD2
size: NA
J: TRBJ2-3

DNA: TGTGCCAGCAGCCTGACACGGGACAGGGCCTATGGCTACACCTTC
CDR3: CASSLTRDRAYGYTF
V: TRBV27
D: TRBD1
size: NA
J: TRBJ1-2

DNA: TGTGCCAGCAGTCCGGGGGGTGGTGGCTACACCTTC
CDR3: CASSPGGGGYTF
V: TRBV6-6
D: NA
size: NA
J: TRBJ1-2

DNA: TGTGCCAGCAGTGAAGTTGACGCCACTGAAGCTTTCTTT
CDR3: CASSEVDATEAFF
V: TRBV25-1
D: NA
size: NA
J: TRBJ1-1

DNA: TGTGCCAGTAGTATAGGCCCTACAGGGCATCCCTATGGCTACACCTTC
CDR3: CASSIGPTGHPYGYTF
V: TRBV19
D: NA
size: few
J: TRBJ1-2

DNA: TGTGCCTGGAAAGATTCCTTTTTGAACACTGAAGCTTTCTTT
CDR3: CAWKDSFLNTEAFF
V: TRBV30
D: NA
size: NA
J: TRBJ1-1

DNA: TGTGCCAGCAGTTTACGTAGCCCTGACGAAGCTTTCTTT
CDR3: CASSLRSPDEAFF
V: TRBV28
D: NA
size: NA
J: TRBJ1-1

DNA: TGTGCCAGCAGCGTAGCGGGAGACCTAGTGGCTGAAGCTTTCTTT
CDR3: CASSVAGDLVAEAFF
V: TRBV9
D: NA
size: NA
J: TRBJ1-1

DNA: TGCGCCAGCAGCGTAGGGACATTTAAACATGGCTACACCTTC
CDR3: CASSVGTFKHGYTF
V: TRBV5-1
D: NA
size: NA
J: TRBJ1-2

DNA: TGTGCCAGCAGCCAAGGAAGGGGAGGGTATGGCTACACCTTC
CDR3: CASSQGRGGYGYTF
V: TRBV3-1/TRBV3-2
D: NA
size: NA
J: TRBJ1-2

DNA: TGTGCCAGCAGCAACTACGAGCAGTACTTC
CDR3: CASSNYEQYF
V: TRBV7-8
D: NA
size: NA
J: TRBJ2-7

DNA: TGTGCCACCCGAGACAGGGCCTCCGGGGCTAATGAAAAACTGTTTTTT
CDR3: CATRDRASGANEKLFF
V: TRBV15
D: TRBD1
size: once
J: TRBJ1-4

DNA: TGTGCCAGCAGCTTAAAGGGCAGGGGAAGAAACACCATATATTTT
CDR3: CASSLKGRGRNTIYF
V: TRBV7-3
D: NA
size: NA
J: TRBJ1-3

DNA: TGTGCCACCAGCCTCGACAGAATTAAGGATTCACCCCTCCACTTT
CDR3: CATSLDRIKDSPLHF
V: TRBV15
D: NA
size: NA
J: TRBJ1-6

DNA: TGTGCCACCGATTTCGGGCAGGCCGAAGCTTTCTTT
CDR3: CATDFGQAEAFF
V: TRBV12-3/TRBV12-4
D: NA
size: NA
J: TRBJ1-1

DNA: TGTGCCAGCAGCCAGGATACGTCTAGCTACGAGCAGTACTTC
CDR3: CASSQDTSSYEQYF
V: TRBV3-1/TRBV3-2
D: NA
size: NA
J: TRBJ2-7

DNA: TGTGCCAGCAGTTCCGGGCCATTTGGGCAGCCCCAGCATTTT
CDR3: CASSSGPFGQPQHF
V: TRBV27
D: NA
size: NA
J: TRBJ1-5

DNA: TGTGCCAGCAGCGATTGGACTAGCGCCAACGAGCAGTACTTC
CDR3: CASSDWTSANEQYF
V: TRBV7-9
D: TRBD2
size: NA
J: TRBJ2-7

DNA: TGCGCCAGCAGCCAAGAGAGGGGGACGCCCCAGCATTTT
CDR3: CASSQERGTPQHF
V: TRBV4-3
D: NA
size: NA
J: TRBJ1-5

DNA: TGTGCCAGCAGCTTAGATCCCAGGGTGGGAAGGTCCGGCTACACCTTC
CDR3: CASSLDPRVGRSGYTF
V: TRBV11-2
D: NA
size: NA
J: TRBJ1-2

DNA: TGTGCCAGCAGTTACGAGTCCCAAGGGGCTCAGCCCCAGCATTTT
CDR3: CASSYESQGAQPQHF
V: TRBV6-6
D: NA
size: NA
J: TRBJ1-5

DNA: TGTGCCAGCAGCCTAGGGGTGGGGAGCTATGGCTACACCTTC
CDR3: CASSLGVGSYGYTF
V: TRBV4-2
D: NA
size: NA
J: TRBJ1-2

DNA: TGCGCCAGCGCCCAGTACGTTGACAGAGGCAATGAAAAACTGTTTTTT
CDR3: CASAQYVDRGNEKLFF
V: TRBV5-1
D: NA
size: few
J: TRBJ1-4